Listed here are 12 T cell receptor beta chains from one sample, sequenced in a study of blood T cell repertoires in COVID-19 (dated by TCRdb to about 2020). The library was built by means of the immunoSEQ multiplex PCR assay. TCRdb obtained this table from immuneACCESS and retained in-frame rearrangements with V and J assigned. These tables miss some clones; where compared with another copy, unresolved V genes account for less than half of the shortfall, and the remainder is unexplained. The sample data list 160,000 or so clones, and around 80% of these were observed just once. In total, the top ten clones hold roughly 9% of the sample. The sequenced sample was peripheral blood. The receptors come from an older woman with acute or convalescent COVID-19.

CDR3 in DNA: TGTGCCAGCCGACAAGTCGGAGAAAAACTGTTTTTT. As protein: CASRQVGEKLFF. The chain carries TRBV28 and TRBJ1-4; D not resolved. The V gene lost 8 bases and the J gene lost 8 bases, with 12 bases spanning the gap. There are 12 residues in the CDR3. CDR1 and CDR2 (germline): MDHEN, SYDVKM.

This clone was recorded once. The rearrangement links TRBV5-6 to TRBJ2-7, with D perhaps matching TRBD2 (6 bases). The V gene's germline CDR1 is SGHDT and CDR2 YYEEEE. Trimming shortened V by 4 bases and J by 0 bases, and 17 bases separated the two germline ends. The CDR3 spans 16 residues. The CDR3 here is CASSIFRGLDSYEQYF. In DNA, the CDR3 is TGTGCCAGCAGCATCTTCCGGGGACTGGACTCCTACGAGCAGTACTTC.

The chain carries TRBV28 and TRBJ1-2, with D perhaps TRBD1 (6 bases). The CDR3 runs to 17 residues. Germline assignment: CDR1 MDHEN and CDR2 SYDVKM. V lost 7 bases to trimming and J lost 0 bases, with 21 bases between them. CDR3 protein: CASTSFGGAGTNYGYTF. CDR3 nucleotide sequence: TGTGCCAGCACCTCCTTTGGGGGGGCAGGGACTAACTATGGCTACACCTTC.

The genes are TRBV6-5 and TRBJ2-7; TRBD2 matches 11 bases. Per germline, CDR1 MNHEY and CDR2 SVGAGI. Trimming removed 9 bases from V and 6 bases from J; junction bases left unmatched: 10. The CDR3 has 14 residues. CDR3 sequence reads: CASIPSLAGGEQYF. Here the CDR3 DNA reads TGTGCCAGTATTCCGTCTCTAGCGGGAGGCGAGCAGTACTTC.

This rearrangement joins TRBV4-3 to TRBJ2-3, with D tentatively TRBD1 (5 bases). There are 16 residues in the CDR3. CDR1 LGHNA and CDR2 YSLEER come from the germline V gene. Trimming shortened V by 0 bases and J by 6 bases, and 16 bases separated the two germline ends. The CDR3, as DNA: TGCGCCAGCAGCCAAGATCGTCAAAGGGGCATCGATACGCAGTATTTT. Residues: CASSQDRQRGIDTQYF.

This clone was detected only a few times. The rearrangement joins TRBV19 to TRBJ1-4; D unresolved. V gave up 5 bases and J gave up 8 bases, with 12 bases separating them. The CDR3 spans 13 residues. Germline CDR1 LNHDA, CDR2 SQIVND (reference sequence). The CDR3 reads CASSVAAWEKLFF. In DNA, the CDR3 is TGTGCCAGTAGTGTTGCCGCGTGGGAAAAACTGTTTTTT.

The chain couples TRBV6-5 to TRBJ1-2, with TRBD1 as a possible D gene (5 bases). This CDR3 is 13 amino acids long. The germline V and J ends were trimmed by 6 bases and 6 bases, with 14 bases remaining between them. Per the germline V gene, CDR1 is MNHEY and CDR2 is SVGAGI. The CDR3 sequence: CASRASEGDGYTF. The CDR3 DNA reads TGTGCCAGCAGGGCCTCGGAAGGGGATGGCTACACCTTC.

The CDR3, as DNA: TGTGCCAGCAGTTTTACAGGGGCGGGCTATGGCTACACCTTC. Amino acid sequence: CASSFTGAGYGYTF. V is TRBV6-2 or TRBV6-3 and J is TRBJ1-2, with 7 bases aligning to TRBD1. CDR1 and CDR2 (germline): MNHEY, SVGEGT. The CDR3 runs to 14 residues. V lost 4 bases to trimming and J lost 4 bases; unmatched junction nucleotides: 6.

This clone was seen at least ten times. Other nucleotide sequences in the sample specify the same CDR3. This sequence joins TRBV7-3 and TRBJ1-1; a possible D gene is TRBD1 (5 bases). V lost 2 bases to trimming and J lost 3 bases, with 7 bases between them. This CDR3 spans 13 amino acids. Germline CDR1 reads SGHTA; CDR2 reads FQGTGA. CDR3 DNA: TGTGCCAGCAGCTTAGACAGAGACACTGAAGCTTTCTTT. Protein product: CASSLDRDTEAFF.

CDR3 bases: TGCGCCAGCAGCTCAGGTAGCGGGCTGGAAAACATTCAGTACTTC. Residues: CASSSGSGLENIQYF. The J gene is TRBJ2-4, the V gene TRBV5-1; 7 bases match TRBD2. The trim removed 3 bases at V and 5 bases at J, leaving 8 bases unmatched. The CDR3 runs 15 residues. Germline-derived CDR1 and CDR2 are SGHRS and YFSETQ.

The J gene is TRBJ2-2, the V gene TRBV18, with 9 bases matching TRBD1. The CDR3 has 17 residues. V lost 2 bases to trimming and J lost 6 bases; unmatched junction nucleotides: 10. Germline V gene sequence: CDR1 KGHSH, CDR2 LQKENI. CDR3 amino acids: CASSPRMATGGPGELFF. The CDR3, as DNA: TGTGCCAGCTCACCAAGGATGGCAACAGGGGGCCCCGGGGAGCTGTTTTTT. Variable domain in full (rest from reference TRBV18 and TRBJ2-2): NAGVMQNPRHLVRRRGQEARLRCSPMKGHSHVYWYRQLPEEGLKFMVYLQKENIIDESGMPKERFSAEFPKEGPSILRIQQVVRGDSAAYFCASSPRMATGGPGELFFGEGSRLTVL.

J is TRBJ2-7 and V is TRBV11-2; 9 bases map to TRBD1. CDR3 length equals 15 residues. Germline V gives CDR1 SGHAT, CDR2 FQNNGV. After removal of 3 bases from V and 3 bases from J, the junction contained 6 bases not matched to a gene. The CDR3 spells CASSFDRGAYYEQYF. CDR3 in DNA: TGTGCCAGCAGCTTCGACAGGGGGGCTTACTACGAGCAGTACTTC.